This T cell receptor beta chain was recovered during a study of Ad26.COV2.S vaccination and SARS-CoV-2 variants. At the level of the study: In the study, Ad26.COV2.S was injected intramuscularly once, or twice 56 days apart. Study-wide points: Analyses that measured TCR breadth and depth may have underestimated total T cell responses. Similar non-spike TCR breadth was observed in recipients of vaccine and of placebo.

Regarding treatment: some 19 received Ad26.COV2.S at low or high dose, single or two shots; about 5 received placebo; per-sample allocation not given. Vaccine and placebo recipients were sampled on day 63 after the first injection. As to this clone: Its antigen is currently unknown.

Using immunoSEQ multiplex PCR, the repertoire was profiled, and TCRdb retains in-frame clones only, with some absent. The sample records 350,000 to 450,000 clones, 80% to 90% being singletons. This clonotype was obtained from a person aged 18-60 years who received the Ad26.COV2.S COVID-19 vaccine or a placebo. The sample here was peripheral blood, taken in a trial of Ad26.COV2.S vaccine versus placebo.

The CDR3 bases are TGTGCCAGCAGAGGACAGACATTTGATTACACTGAAGCTTTCTTT. Residues: CASRGQTFDYTEAFF. The chain links TRBV27 to TRBJ1-1; maybe TRBD1 (6 bases). The CDR3 has 15 amino acids. Trimming removed 6 bases at V and 3 bases at J, with 17 bases between. Looked up from germline, CDR1 is MNHEY and CDR2 is SMNVEV (reference sequence).